The T cell receptor (beta chain) described here comes from a study of cytomegalovirus exposure and HLA in healthy donors (dated by TCRdb to the late 2010s). About the investigation overall: In an earlier analysis of some 610 of the donors, under 300 Gb of sequence data and about 110 million unique TCR beta sequences from 150 million to 200 million T cells were reported. Both class I and class II loci were covered by HLA typing, at four-digit resolution. Using immunosequencing, the study profiled T cell repertoires from 500 to 800 subjects and related those repertoires to cytomegalovirus serostatus. The study aimed to test whether cataloging public T cell receptors could reveal signatures of past pathogen exposure. An early release that covered more than 550 HLA-typed donors contained about 300 gigabases of sequencing data and 75 million to 100 million unique TCR sequences. A later genetic analysis took genome-wide SNP genotypes for about 55% of the 666 donors and used that subset as a discovery cohort. All discovery cohort repertoires had been generated using a single sequencing platform. Among about 400 genotyped donors of the cohort, an average of around 240,000 unique TCR beta nucleotide sequences was sequenced per donor, of which about 18% were non-productive. Rather than drawing on any new phenotypic data, the later analysis identified candidate immune exposures from TCR beta sequences and the way those sequences occurred across donors. The number of donors typed differed by locus, with about 629-640 for A, B, C, DRB1 and DQB1, roughly 550 for DQA1, 606 for DPA1, and 450 to 480 for DPB1. A few DR-DQ haplotypes were treated as single units for association and clustering because of strong linkage in the cohort. An earlier analysis of roughly 600 of the donors used high-throughput TCR beta sequencing to judge whether each TCR beta V gene segment behaved as functional or pseudogenic. Besides the first cohort of roughly 660 subjects, a separate validation cohort made up of about 120 different subjects was used. The study combined high-throughput TCR immunosequencing, statistical association of individual TCRs with disease status, and machine learning to predict cytomegalovirus infection status. Of the 350 to 400 genotyped donors, approximately 80% fell in the genetic ancestry cluster associated with self-reported Caucasian donors. To study patterns of TCR occurrence, a later analysis re-analyzed previously published TCR beta repertoires from under 750 donors and added high-resolution HLA genotyping. Donor age, sex, ethnicity and CMV serostatus were compiled together with the repertoire data. On the study overall, not on this receptor specifically: When HLA alleles, especially DR and DQ, strongly co-occurred, attributing TCR associations to individual alleles was difficult. Because some donors lacked HLA typing at each locus, the association tests relied only on the typed subset. The authors suggested that the approach could potentially be extended to other disease states and immunological phenotypes. The sequencing pipeline was judged likely to have produced a cluster of highly shared sequence variants as a technical artifact. Some IMGT-functional V segments, including TRBV6-2 and TRBV6-3, could not be distinguished by the 87-base-pair reads and were therefore excluded. In a later genetic analysis, a missense DCLRE1C variant was associated with V-gene and J-gene trimming of TCR beta chains, and the association was replicated in an independent cohort. Correlated functional status among segregating V segments might be attributable to linkage disequilibrium, but an unknown experimental factor could not be ruled out. A later analysis found that HLA-associated TCR beta chains were more clonally expanded and had lower generation probabilities than equally common non-associated chains. Most CMV-associated TCR beta chains appeared to be HLA-restricted in a later analysis, and the HLA associations seemed to be driven largely by CMV exposure. Presence/absence analyses assumed roughly uniform sequencing depth across donors, an assumption that may not hold. In vitro tests confirmed that a few of the cytomegalovirus-associated TCR beta chains recognize cytomegalovirus antigens. In the study, approximately 150 TCR beta chains were listed as associated with cytomegalovirus. Because counts were too low, roughly 16 rarely observed V segments, including chromosome 9 orphons, were left out of the earlier analysis of some 600 of the donors. In a later analysis, TCR association rates were found to vary across HLA loci, with the most associated TCRs seen for DRB1 alleles and the fewest for HLA-C alleles. A later analysis associated 16,951 TCR beta sequences with specific HLA alleles at a false discovery rate of 0.05. This cohort had only TCR beta chains sequenced, and the lack of alpha or paired-chain data limited which features could be detected. CMV serostatus was the only immune exposure information available for the cohort. Across donors, most TCR sequences were observed very rarely, whereas some public TCRs were present in many individuals. In an earlier analysis of more than 450 of the donors, most TCR beta V segments were observed in productive rearrangements about 87% or about 30% of the time, broadly matching IMGT annotations. Several of the top co-occurrence clusters appeared to be linked to parvovirus B19, influenza, CMV and Epstein-Barr virus, according to a later analysis. A further reported finding was that TCR beta sequences accurately predicted the HLA-A and HLA-B alleles for most subjects in the first cohort. The classifier was reported to diagnose cytomegalovirus status with high specificity and sensitivity in both the original and validation cohorts. A later genetic analysis reported fewer N-insertions in productive TCRs among donors in an Asian-associated ancestry cluster than the roughly 690-donor mean.

In the case of this clone: No antigen is known for it. No much larger clone is present one base from it, and per-base qualities are unavailable.

The trim is 4 bases for V and 3 bases for J, with a gap of 10 bases between the germline ends. CDR1 and CDR2, per the germline V gene (reference sequence), are LNHDA and SQIVND. The CDR3, from cysteine to phenylalanine, totals 14 residues. The retained sequence is limited to the CDR3, 42 bases, with the frame set at the first base. The cohort comprised 670 or so healthy bone marrow donors. At the time of sampling, every cohort member was nominally healthy, though immune exposures that went unrecorded were likely present. CMV serostatus was recorded as positive for 289 and negative for about 50% of the roughly 700 cohort members, whereas no CMV serostatus was recorded for the donor in question. A peripheral blood sample was collected from each donor, and TCR beta sequencing was performed on peripheral blood mononuclear cells. Genomic DNA extraction from the blood cell samples was performed with the Qiagen DNeasy Blood Extraction Kit.

The method behind the library was the immunoSEQ multiplex PCR assay. The multiplex PCR relied on a mix of 60 forward primers for TCR Vbeta segments and 13 reverse primers for TCR Jbeta segments. The CDR3 region of rearranged TCR beta genes was amplified from genomic DNA by a multiplex PCR assay. The amplified TCR beta libraries were sequenced on the Illumina HiSeq System as 87-base-pair reads. In the paper's pipeline: Across the roughly 640 repertoires, a later analysis counted tens of millions of unique TCR beta chains, some 11 million of which were shared by at least two donors. Raw reads were error-corrected and collapsed into unique sequences by a nearest-neighbor algorithm in which closely related sequences were merged to remove PCR and sequencing errors. V, D and J gene segments were assigned by aligning CDR3 sequences to IMGT reference sequences. For a sequence to be retained, at least a six-nucleotide match to both a V gene segment and a J gene segment was required. A rearrangement was called productive if the CDR3 had no stop codons and remained in frame with V and J, and every other rearrangement was called non-productive. Following IMGT convention, CDR3 was defined as the stretch from the second conserved V-encoded cysteine up to the conserved J-encoded phenylalanine. In an earlier analysis of around 540 of the donors, sequences lacking an unambiguous match to a single V gene segment were excluded. In an earlier analysis of a few hundred of the donors, a V segment was called functional when productive rearrangements were above 56.7%, and segregating when the standard deviation between donors exceeded 5%. A statistical classification framework was developed to diagnose cytomegalovirus status using the catalog of TCR beta chain sequences. A later analysis assigned V and J genes by comparing TCR nucleotide sequences with IMGT/GENE-DB human TR gene sequences. In a later analysis, CDR3 sequences and most-parsimonious VDJ recombination scenarios were assigned using the TCRdist pipeline. In a later analysis, each TCR beta chain was defined by its CDR3 amino acid sequence together with its V-gene family, and reads lacking a unique V-gene family were excluded. As a way to deal with suspected cross-contamination and a sequencing artifact, a later analysis dropped 592 nucleotide sequences that were highly shared and had low generation probability. In a later analysis, a clonal expansion index was calculated for each public chain from normalized within-repertoire ranks of inferred template counts. Generation probabilities in a later analysis came from a VDJ recombination model fitted to out-of-frame rearrangements, and those results were checked against IGoR. In a later analysis, TCR-TCR, TCR-HLA and TCR-CMV co-occurrence was scored with hypergeometric tests, and a repertoire-size bias correction was applied to TCR pairs. In a later analysis, false discovery rates were estimated by permuting HLA or CMV assignments 20 times. In a later analysis, co-occurring TCRs were grouped using DBSCAN, with TCRdist sequence similarity added in when clustering inside HLA-allele-positive subsets. Repertoires with fewer than 30,000 or more than 120,000 public chains, plus five repertoires with anomalous nucleotide sharing, were excluded from co-occurrence clustering. This immuneACCESS table, as held by TCRdb, lists in-frame sequences with V and J called but not all clones. Of the missing ones, under half trace to an unresolved V gene in checked studies; the others have no known cause. V, J and clone size are those of that table, while D and trimming were read from the DNA. In this sample the table shows tens of thousands of clones, more than 65% of which occur a single time. The ten top clones hold 10% of the sample.

This clonotype originated in a human donor in good health. The sequence links TRBV19 to TRBJ1-5; the best D guess is TRBD1, with 6 bases matching. The specimen sequenced was PBMCs. The bases read TGTGCCAGTAGTAACCGGGACAACAATCAGCCCCAGCATTTT. Its coded protein is CASSNRDNNQPQHF.